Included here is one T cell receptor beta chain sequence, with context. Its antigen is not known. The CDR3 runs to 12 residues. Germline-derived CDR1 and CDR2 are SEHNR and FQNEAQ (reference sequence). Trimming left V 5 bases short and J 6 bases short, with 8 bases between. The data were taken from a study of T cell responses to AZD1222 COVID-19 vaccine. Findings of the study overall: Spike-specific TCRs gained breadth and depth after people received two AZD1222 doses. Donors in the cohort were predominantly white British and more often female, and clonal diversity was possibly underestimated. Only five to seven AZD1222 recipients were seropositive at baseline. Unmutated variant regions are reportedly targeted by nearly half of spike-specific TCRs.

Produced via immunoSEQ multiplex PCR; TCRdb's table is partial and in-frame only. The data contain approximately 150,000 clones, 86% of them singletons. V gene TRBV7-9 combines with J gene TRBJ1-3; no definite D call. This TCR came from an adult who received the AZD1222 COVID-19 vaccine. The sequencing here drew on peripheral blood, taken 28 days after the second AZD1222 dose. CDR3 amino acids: CASSPSPNTIYF. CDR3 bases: TGTGCCAGCAGCCCCTCGCCAAACACCATATATTTT.